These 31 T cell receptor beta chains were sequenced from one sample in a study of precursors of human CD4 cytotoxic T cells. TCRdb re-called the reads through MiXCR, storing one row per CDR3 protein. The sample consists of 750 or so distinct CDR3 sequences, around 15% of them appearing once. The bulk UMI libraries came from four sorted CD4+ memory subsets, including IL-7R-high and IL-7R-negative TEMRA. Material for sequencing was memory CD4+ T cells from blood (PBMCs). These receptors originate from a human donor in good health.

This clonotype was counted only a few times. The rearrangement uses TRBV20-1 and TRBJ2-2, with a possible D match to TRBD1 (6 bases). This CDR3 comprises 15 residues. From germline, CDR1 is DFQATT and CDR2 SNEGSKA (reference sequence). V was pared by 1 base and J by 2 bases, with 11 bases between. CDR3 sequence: CSARGRGGNTGELFF. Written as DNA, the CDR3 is TGCAGTGCTAGAGGCAGGGGTGGAAACACCGGGGAGCTGTTTTTT.

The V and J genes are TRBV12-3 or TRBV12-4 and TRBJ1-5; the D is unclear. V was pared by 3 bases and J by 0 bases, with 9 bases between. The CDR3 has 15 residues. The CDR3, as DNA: TGTGCCAGCAGTTTGGCAGGAAGTAGCAATCAGCCCCAGCATTTT. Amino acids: CASSLAGSSNQPQHF.

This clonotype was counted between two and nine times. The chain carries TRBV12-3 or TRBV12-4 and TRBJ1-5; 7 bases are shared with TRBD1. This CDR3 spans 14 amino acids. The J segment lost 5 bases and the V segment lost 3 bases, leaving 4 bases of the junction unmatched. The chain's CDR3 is CASSFGDSYQPQHF. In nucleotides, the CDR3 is TGTGCCAGCAGTTTCGGGGACAGTTATCAGCCCCAGCATTTT.

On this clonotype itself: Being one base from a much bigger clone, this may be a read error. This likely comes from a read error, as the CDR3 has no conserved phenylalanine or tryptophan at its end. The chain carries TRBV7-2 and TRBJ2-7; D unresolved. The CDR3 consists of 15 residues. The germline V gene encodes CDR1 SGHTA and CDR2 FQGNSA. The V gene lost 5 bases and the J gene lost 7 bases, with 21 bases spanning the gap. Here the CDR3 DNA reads TGTGCCAGCAGCCCCGTGATGCGGACCATGGGTGAGCAGTACATC. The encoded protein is CASSPVMRTMGEQYI.

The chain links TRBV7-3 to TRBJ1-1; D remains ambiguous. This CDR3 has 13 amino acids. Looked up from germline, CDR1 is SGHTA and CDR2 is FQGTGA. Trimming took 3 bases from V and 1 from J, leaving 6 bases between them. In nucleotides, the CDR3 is TGTGCCAGCAGCTTTACACCGAACACTGAAGCTTTCTTT. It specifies CASSFTPNTEAFF.

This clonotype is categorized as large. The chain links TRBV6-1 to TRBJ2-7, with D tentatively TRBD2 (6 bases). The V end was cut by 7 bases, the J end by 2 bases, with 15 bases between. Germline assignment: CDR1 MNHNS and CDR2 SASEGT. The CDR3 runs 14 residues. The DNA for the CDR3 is TGTGCCAGCATGCCGCGGGGAAGAACCTACGAGCAGTACTTC. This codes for CASMPRGRTYEQYF.

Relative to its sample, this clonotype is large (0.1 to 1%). CDR3 in DNA: TGTGCCAGCAGCCGGGACCTCAGCACAGATACGCAGTATTTT. Translation gives CASSRDLSTDTQYF. V usage is TRBV7-9 and J usage is TRBJ2-3, with D perhaps given as TRBD1 or TRBD2 (5 bases each). The germline gives CDR1 SEHNR, CDR2 FQNEAQ (reference sequence). This CDR3 has 14 amino acids. V was clipped by 5 bases and J by 0 bases, with 9 bases between them.

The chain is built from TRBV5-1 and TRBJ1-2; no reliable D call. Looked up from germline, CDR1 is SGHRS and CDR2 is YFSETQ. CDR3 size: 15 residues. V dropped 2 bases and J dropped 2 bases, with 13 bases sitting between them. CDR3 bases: TGCGCCAGCAGCTTTCTGGACCTCCAAAACTATGGCTACACCTTC. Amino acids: CASSFLDLQNYGYTF. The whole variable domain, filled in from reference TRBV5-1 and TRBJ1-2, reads KAGVTQTPRYLIKTRGQQVTLSCSPISGHRSVSWYQQTPGQGLQFLFEYFSETQRNKGNFPGRFSGRQFSNSRSEMNVSTLELGDSALYLCASSFLDLQNYGYTFGSGTRLTVV.

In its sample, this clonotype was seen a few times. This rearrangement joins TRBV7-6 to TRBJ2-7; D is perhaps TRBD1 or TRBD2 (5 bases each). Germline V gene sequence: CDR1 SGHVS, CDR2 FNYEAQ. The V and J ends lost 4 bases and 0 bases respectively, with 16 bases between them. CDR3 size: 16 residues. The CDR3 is CASSSEGTVASYEQYF. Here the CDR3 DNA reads TGTGCCAGCAGCTCCGAAGGGACCGTCGCCTCCTACGAGCAGTACTTC.

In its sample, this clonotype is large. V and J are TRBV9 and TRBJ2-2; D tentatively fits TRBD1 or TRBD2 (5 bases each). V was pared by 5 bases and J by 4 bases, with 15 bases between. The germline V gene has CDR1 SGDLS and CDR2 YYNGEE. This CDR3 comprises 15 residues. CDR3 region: CASRKSGASTGELFF. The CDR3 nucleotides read TGTGCCAGCAGGAAGTCCGGGGCCAGCACCGGGGAGCTGTTTTTT.

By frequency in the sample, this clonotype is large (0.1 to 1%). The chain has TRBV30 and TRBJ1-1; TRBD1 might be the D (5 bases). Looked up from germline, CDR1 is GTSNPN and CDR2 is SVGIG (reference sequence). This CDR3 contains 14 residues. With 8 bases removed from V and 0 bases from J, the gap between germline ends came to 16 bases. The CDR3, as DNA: TGTGCCGGCAGCGGGGCTCGGATGAACACTGAAGCTTTCTTT. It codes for CAGSGARMNTEAFF.

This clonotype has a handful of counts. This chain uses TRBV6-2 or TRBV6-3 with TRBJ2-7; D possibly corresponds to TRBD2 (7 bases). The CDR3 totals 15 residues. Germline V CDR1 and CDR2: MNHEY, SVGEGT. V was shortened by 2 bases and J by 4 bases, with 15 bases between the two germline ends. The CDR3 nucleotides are TGTGCCAGCAGTTACCCCGCGGGGGCGCAGTACGAGCAGTACTTC. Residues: CASSYPAGAQYEQYF.

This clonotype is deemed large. This CDR3 is CASRREGTEAFF. CDR3 in DNA: TGTGCCAGCAGACGCGAAGGTACTGAAGCTTTCTTT. The chain joins TRBV3-1 to TRBJ1-1; D not resolved. There are 12 residues in the CDR3. Germline loops: CDR1 LGHDT, CDR2 YNNKEL (reference sequence). With 6 bases removed from V and 5 bases from J, the gap between germline ends came to 10 bases.

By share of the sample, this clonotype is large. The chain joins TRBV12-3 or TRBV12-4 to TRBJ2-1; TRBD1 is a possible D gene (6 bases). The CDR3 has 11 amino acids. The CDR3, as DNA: TGTGCGGGGGCCTCGTACAATGAGCAGTTCTTC. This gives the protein CAGASYNEQFF.

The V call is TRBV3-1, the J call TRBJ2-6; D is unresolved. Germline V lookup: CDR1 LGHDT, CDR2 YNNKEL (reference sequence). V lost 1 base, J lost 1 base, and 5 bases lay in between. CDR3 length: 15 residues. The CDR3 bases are TGTGCCAGCAGCCAAGTTTTTTCTGGGGCCAACGTCCTGACTTTC. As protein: CASSQVFSGANVLTF.

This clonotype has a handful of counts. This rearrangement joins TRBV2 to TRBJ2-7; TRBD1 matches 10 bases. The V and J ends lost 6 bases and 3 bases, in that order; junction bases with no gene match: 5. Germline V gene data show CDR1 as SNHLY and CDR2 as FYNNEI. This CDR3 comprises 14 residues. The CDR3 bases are TGTGCCAGCAGATTCGGACAGGGGGGCTACGAGCAGTACTTC. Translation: CASRFGQGGYEQYF.

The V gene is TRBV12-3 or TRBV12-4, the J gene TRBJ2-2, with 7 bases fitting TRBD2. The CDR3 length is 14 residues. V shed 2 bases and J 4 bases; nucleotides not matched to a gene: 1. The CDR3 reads CASSLSGGTGELFF. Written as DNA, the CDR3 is TGTGCCAGCAGTTTATCGGGGGGCACCGGGGAGCTGTTTTTT.

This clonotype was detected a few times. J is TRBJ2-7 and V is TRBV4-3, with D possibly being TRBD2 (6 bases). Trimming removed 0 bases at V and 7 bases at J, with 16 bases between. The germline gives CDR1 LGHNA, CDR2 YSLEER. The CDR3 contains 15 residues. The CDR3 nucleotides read TGCGCCAGCAGCCAAGATTGGGGAGCGGGTGGGGAGCAGTACTTC. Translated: CASSQDWGAGGEQYF.

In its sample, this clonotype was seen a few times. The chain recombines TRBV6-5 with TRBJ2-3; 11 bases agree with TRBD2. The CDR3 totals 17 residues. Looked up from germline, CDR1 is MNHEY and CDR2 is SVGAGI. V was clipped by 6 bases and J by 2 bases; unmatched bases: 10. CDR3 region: CASSPKGSGRATDTQYF. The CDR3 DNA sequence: TGTGCCAGCAGCCCCAAGGGTAGCGGGAGGGCCACAGATACGCAGTATTTT.

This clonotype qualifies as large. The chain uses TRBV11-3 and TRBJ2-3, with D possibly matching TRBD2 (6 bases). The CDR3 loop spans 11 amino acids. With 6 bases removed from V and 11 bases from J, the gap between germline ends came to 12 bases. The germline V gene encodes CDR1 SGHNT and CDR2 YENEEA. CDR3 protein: CASRSGLMQYF. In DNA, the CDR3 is TGTGCCAGCAGGAGCGGGCTGATGCAGTATTTT.

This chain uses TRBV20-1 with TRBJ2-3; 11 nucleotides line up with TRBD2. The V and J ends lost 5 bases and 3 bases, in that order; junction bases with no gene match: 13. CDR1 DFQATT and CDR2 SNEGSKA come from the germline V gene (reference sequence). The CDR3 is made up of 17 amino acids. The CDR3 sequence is CSAPRLAGSKGTDTQYF. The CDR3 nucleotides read TGCAGTGCTCCCCGACTAGCGGGGTCTAAAGGGACAGATACGCAGTATTTT.

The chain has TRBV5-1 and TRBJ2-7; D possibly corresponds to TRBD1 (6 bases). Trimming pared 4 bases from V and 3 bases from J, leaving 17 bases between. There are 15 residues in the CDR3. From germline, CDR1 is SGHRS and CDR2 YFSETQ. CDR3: CASSSSRGFGYEQYV. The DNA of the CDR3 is TGCGCCAGCAGCAGCAGCAGGGGTTTTGGCTACGAGCAGTACGTC.

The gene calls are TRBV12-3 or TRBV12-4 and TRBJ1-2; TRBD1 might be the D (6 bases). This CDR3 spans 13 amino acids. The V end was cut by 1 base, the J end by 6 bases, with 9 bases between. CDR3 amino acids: CASSLDRVDGYTF. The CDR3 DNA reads TGTGCCAGCAGTTTAGACAGGGTGGATGGCTACACCTTC.

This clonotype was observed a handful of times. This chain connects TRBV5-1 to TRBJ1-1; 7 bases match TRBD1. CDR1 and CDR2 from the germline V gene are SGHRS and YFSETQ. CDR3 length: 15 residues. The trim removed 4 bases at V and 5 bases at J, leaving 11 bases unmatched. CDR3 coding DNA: TGCGCCAGCAGCGAAATGACAGGGTCCGGTACTGAAGCTTTCTTT. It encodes CASSEMTGSGTEAFF.

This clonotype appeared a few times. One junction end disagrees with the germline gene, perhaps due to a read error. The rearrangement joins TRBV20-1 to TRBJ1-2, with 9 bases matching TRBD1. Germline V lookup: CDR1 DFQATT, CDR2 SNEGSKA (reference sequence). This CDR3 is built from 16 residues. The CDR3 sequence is CSARDPSTGGVDGCTF. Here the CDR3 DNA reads TGCAGTGCTAGAGACCCCTCGACAGGGGGTGTAGATGGCTGCACCTTC.

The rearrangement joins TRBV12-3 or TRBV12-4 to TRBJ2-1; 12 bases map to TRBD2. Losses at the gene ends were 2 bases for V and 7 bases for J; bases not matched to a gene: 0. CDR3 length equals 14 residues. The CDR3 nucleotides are TGTGCCAGCAGTTTAACTAGCGGGAGGAATGAGCAGTTCTTC. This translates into CASSLTSGRNEQFF.

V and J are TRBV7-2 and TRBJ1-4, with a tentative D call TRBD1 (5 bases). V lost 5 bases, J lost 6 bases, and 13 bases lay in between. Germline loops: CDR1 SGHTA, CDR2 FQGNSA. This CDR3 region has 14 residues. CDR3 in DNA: TGTGCCAGCAGCCAAGGAGGGGTCGATGAAAAACTGTTTTTT. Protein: CASSQGGVDEKLFF.

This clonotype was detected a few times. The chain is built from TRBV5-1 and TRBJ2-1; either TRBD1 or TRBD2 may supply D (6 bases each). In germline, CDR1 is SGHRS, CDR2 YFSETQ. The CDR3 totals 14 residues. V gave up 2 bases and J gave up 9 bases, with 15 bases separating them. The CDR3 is CASSFSSRGGEQFF. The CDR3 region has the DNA TGCGCCAGCAGCTTCAGTAGCAGGGGAGGTGAGCAGTTCTTC.

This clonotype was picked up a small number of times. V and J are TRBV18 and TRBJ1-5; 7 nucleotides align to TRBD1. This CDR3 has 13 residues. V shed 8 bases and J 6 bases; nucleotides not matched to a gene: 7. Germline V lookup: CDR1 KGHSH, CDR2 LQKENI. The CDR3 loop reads CASARGGGQPQHF. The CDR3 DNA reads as TGTGCCAGCGCAAGAGGGGGCGGTCAGCCCCAGCATTTT.

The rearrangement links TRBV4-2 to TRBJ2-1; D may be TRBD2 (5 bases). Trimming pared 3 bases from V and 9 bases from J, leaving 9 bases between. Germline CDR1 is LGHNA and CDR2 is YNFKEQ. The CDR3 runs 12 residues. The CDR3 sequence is CASSQERSEQFF. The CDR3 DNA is TGTGCCAGCAGCCAGGAGCGGAGTGAGCAGTTCTTC.

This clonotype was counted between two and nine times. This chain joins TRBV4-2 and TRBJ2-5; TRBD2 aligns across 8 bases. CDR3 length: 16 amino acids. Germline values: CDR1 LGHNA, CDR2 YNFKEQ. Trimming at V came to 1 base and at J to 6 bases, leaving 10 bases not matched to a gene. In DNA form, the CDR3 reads TGTGCCAGCAGCCAAGGCTCACTAGCGGAAAAACAGACCCAGTACTTC. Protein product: CASSQGSLAEKQTQYF.